One and the same sample provided the 31 T cell receptor beta chains below, sequenced in a study of control samples from healthy donors and cancer patients (dated by TCRdb to the early 2020s). The library was made by the immunoSEQ multiplex PCR assay. Imported from immuneACCESS, the table was reduced by TCRdb to in-frame sequences with V and J called. These copies leave out some clones; in studies compared against another copy, an unresolved V gene accounts for under half, and the cause of the remainder is not known. The table for this sample lists around 130,000 clones; approximately 90% of them were counted only once. Around an eighth of the sample is held by the ten biggest clonotypes. The source material was blood. The receptors were sampled from a man aged 25-40 years in good health.

The rearrangement links TRBV15 to TRBJ2-7, with TRBD1 matching over 8 bases. Looked up from germline, CDR1 is LNHNV and CDR2 is YYDKDF (reference sequence). J was trimmed by 2 bases and V by 2 bases; bases with no gene match: 14. The CDR3 consists of 18 residues. CDR3 in DNA: TGTGCCACCAGCAGACCGGGACAGGTGCGAAGCGGCGCCTACGAGCAGTACTTC. It yields the protein CATSRPGQVRSGAYEQYF.

This clone has just a few counts. The J gene is TRBJ2-1, the V gene TRBV10-2; D could derive from TRBD1 or TRBD2 (5 bases each). CDR1 WSHSY and CDR2 SAAADI come from the germline V gene. V was pared by 6 bases and J by 3 bases, with 15 bases between. This CDR3 is 15 amino acids long. CDR3 bases: TGCGCCAGCAGAGGGTCAAGAGGGGACTACAATGAGCAGTTCTTC. Translation gives CASRGSRGDYNEQFF.

V and J are TRBV3-1 (or the pseudogene TRBV3-2) and TRBJ1-3; D ambiguous. Per the germline V gene, CDR1 is LGHDT and CDR2 is YNNKEL (reference sequence). The CDR3 extends over 15 amino acids. Deletions cut 4 bases from V and 3 bases from J, with 13 bases between. CDR3 DNA: TGTGCCAGCAGCCTAGACCGGTTAGGTGGAAACACCATATATTTT. It yields the protein CASSLDRLGGNTIYF.

The rearrangement links TRBV7-8 to TRBJ1-1; 8 bases map to TRBD1. Germline V lookup: CDR1 SGHVS, CDR2 FQNEAQ. The CDR3 is 14 residues long. V lost 5 bases and J lost 3; bases outside the gene matches: 5. CDR3 nucleotide sequence: TGTGCCAGCAGCGCACAGGGGGGGTACACTGAAGCTTTCTTT. Protein sequence: CASSAQGGYTEAFF.

The V and J genes are TRBV3-1 (or the pseudogene TRBV3-2) and TRBJ1-5; D is unclear. Germline lookup yields CDR1 LGHDT and CDR2 YNNKEL (reference sequence). This CDR3 comprises 14 residues. Trimming cost V 1 base and J 5 bases, with 9 bases left between them. The CDR3 loop reads CASSQAGQDQPQHF. CDR3 sequence (DNA): TGTGCCAGCAGCCAAGCAGGTCAGGATCAGCCCCAGCATTTT.

The chain couples TRBV11-2 to TRBJ2-1; D possibly corresponds to TRBD2 (5 bases). Germline-derived CDR1 and CDR2 are SGHAT and FQNNGV. The CDR3 is 16 residues long. V lost 1 base and J 8 bases, leaving 18 bases between the germline ends. CDR3 sequence: CASSLVSGDRVDEQFF. CDR3 DNA: TGTGCCAGCAGCTTAGTGTCCGGGGATCGGGTCGATGAGCAGTTCTTC.

V usage is TRBV5-1 and J usage is TRBJ2-3, with D maybe TRBD1 (6 bases). Germline loops: CDR1 SGHRS, CDR2 YFSETQ. Trimming shortened V by 5 bases and J by 3 bases, and 13 bases separated the two germline ends. The CDR3 length is 14 residues. CDR3 nucleotides: TGCGCCAGCAGGGAAGGGCAGGGGACAGATACGCAGTATTTT. This sequence encodes CASREGQGTDTQYF.

The chain recombines TRBV5-1 with TRBJ1-3; TRBD1 matches at 10 bases. The CDR3 loop spans 17 amino acids. The V gene end was trimmed by 0 bases and the J gene end by 4 bases; junction bases not matched to a gene: 7. Germline assignment: CDR1 SGHRS and CDR2 YFSETQ. Here the CDR3 reads CASSLADRGQGGNTIYF. DNA for the CDR3: TGCGCCAGCAGCTTGGCTGACAGGGGGCAGGGAGGAAACACCATATATTTT.

This chain uses TRBV6-1 with TRBJ1-6; D may be TRBD1 (5 bases). Trimming cost V 2 bases and J 7 bases, with 9 bases left between them. CDR1 and CDR2 from the germline V gene are MNHNS and SASEGT. The CDR3 spans 14 residues. CDR3 region: CASSEIGANSPLHF. The CDR3 nucleotides are TGTGCCAGCAGTGAAATAGGGGCGAATTCACCCCTCCACTTT.

This rearrangement joins TRBV2 to TRBJ1-4; D may be TRBD1 (6 bases). Per the germline V gene, CDR1 is SNHLY and CDR2 is FYNNEI. V was pared by 8 bases and J by 7 bases, with 14 bases between. This CDR3 has 13 residues. CDR3 DNA: TGTGCCAGCCAACGGGACACCTCTGAAAAACTGTTTTTT. This translates into CASQRDTSEKLFF.

The table lists this clone with a few counts. The rearrangement uses TRBV10-3 and TRBJ2-7; 7 bases align to TRBD1. The germline CDR1 and CDR2 sequences are ENHRY and SYGVKD. The CDR3 runs 14 residues. With V trimmed by 6 bases and J by 0 bases, 5 bases remained unmatched. As DNA, the CDR3 is TGTGCCATCAGGTTGGGACAGAGCTCCTACGAGCAGTACTTC. Translation: CAIRLGQSSYEQYF.

The chain combines TRBV27 with TRBJ1-2; TRBD1 matches at 8 bases. V gave up 5 bases and J gave up 2 bases; unmatched junction bases: 1. CDR1 and CDR2 from the germline V gene are MNHEY and SMNVEV (reference sequence). CDR3 length: 13 amino acids. CDR3 bases: TGTGCCAGCAGTAACAGGGGGAACTATGGCTACACCTTC. Translated: CASSNRGNYGYTF.

The chain carries TRBV10-1 and TRBJ2-5, with D possibly called TRBD1 or TRBD2 (6 bases each). The CDR3 has 15 residues. V lost 4 bases, J lost 4 bases, and 16 bases lay in between. The germline V gene has CDR1 WNHNN and CDR2 SYGVQD (reference sequence). In DNA form, the CDR3 reads TGCGCCAGCAGTGGGGAACGAGGGGGGAGAGAGACCCAGTACTTC. As protein: CASSGERGGRETQYF.

The rearrangement links TRBV11-3 to TRBJ2-1, with 12 nucleotides matching TRBD2. The CDR3 is 16 residues long. The junction had 9 bases not matched to a gene; V was cut back by 5 bases and J by 7 bases. Germline V CDR1 and CDR2: SGHNT, YENEEA. The CDR3 sequence: CASSLWASGGANEQFF. DNA for the CDR3: TGTGCCAGCAGCCTGTGGGCTAGCGGGGGGGCTAATGAGCAGTTCTTC.

The J gene is TRBJ2-7, the V gene TRBV7-9; TRBD1 aligns across 9 bases. The CDR3 has 14 amino acids. Per germline, CDR1 SEHNR and CDR2 FQNEAQ (reference sequence). Trimming cost V 4 bases and J 4 bases; bases outside gene matches: 5. CDR3 DNA sequence: TGTGCCAGCAGCTACTCGGGACAGGGTTACGAGCAGTACTTC. Translation: CASSYSGQGYEQYF.

The chain couples TRBV5-1 to TRBJ1-2; 7 bases are shared with TRBD1. Germline-derived CDR1 and CDR2 are SGHRS and YFSETQ. The CDR3 is 14 amino acids. V shed 4 bases and J 6 bases; nucleotides not matched to a gene: 9. The CDR3 sequence is CASSLYNRGDGYTF. CDR3 in DNA: TGCGCCAGCAGCCTATATAACAGGGGCGATGGCTACACCTTC.

The J gene is TRBJ2-5, the V gene TRBV5-1; D tentatively reads TRBD1 or TRBD2 (5 bases each). CDR1 is SGHRS and CDR2 is YFSETQ in the germline V gene. The CDR3 has 16 residues. The V end lost 1 base, the J end lost 5 bases, and 18 bases lay between the germline ends. CDR3 loop: CASSLNSGTVRETQYF. The CDR3 DNA is TGCGCCAGCAGCTTGAACTCAGGGACGGTGCGGGAGACCCAGTACTTC.

This clone turned up a few times. This rearrangement joins TRBV28 to TRBJ2-7, with D unresolved. The CDR3 runs 13 residues. Germline V gives CDR1 MDHEN, CDR2 SYDVKM. Trimming shortened V by 5 bases and J by 2 bases, and 10 bases separated the two germline ends. Here the CDR3 reads CASSPRNAYEQYV. CDR3 sequence (DNA): TGTGCCAGCAGTCCACGGAACGCCTACGAGCAGTACGTC.

The gene calls are TRBV7-3 and TRBJ1-1, with 8 positions matching TRBD1. Trimming removed 5 bases from V and 3 bases from J; junction bases left unmatched: 5. Per the germline V gene, CDR1 is SGHTA and CDR2 is FQGTGA. This CDR3 has 14 amino acids. For the CDR3, the DNA is TGTGCCAGCAGCCGTACGACAGGGGACACTGAAGCTTTCTTT. Its protein is CASSRTTGDTEAFF.

The V and J genes are TRBV6-2 or TRBV6-3 and TRBJ1-2, with D unresolved. This CDR3 region has 16 residues. The germline gives CDR1 MNHEY, CDR2 SVGEGT. V lost 2 bases and J lost 7, with 20 bases in between. DNA for the CDR3: TGTGCCAGCAGTTACCCCCCGGCCCCGTCGACCGGTGGCTACACCTTC. Its translation is CASSYPPAPSTGGYTF.

V and J are TRBV9 and TRBJ2-5, with D unresolved. Germline-derived CDR1 and CDR2 are SGDLS and YYNGEE. The CDR3 is made up of 13 amino acids. Trimming left V 2 bases short and J 3 bases short, with 8 bases between. The CDR3 coding sequence is TGTGCCAGCAGCGTTAACAGAGAAGAGACCCAGTACTTC. Translation gives CASSVNREETQYF.

J is TRBJ1-4 and V is TRBV29-1; D is unclear. Germline V lookup: CDR1 SQVTM, CDR2 ANQGSEA. The germline V and J ends were trimmed by 7 bases and 8 bases, with 14 bases remaining between them. There are 12 residues in the CDR3. DNA for the CDR3: TGCAGCGGCGTAGCGGGCCGGGAAAAACTGTTTTTT. Protein product: CSGVAGREKLFF.

The chain is built from TRBV5-1 and TRBJ2-3; 7 nucleotides line up with TRBD1. Trimming removed 4 bases from V and 4 bases from J; junction bases left unmatched: 9. Germline CDR1 and CDR2: SGHRS and YFSETQ. The CDR3 runs 15 residues. The CDR3 nucleotides are TGCGCCAGCAGCGCGGACAGGTTCGTTGCAGATACGCAGTATTTT. It specifies CASSADRFVADTQYF.

In nucleotides, the CDR3 is TGTGCCAGCAGCTCCCGGGACAGGGTGAACACTGAAGCTTTCTTT. Translation gives CASSSRDRVNTEAFF. The chain combines TRBV27 with TRBJ1-1; 9 positions agree with TRBD1. CDR1 and CDR2 (germline): MNHEY, SMNVEV (reference sequence). J was trimmed by 0 bases and V by 6 bases; bases with no gene match: 5. CDR3 length equals 15 residues.

V is TRBV6-5 and J is TRBJ1-5, with 11 bases identical to TRBD1. The length of the CDR3 is 14 residues. Germline V gene data show CDR1 as MNHEY and CDR2 as SVGAGI. Unmatched junction bases numbered 5, after V lost 7 bases and J lost 6 bases. The CDR3 nucleotides read TGTGCCAGCATCATGGACAGGGGGCTTCAGCCCCAGCATTTT. Its protein is CASIMDRGLQPQHF.

The chain links TRBV12-3 or TRBV12-4 to TRBJ1-2; possible D gene TRBD1, 5 bases. The CDR3 is 13 amino acids. Between the trimmed V and J ends, which lost 8 bases and 2 bases, there was a span of 12 bases. Here the CDR3 reads CASAGSGNYGYTF. The CDR3 nucleotides are TGTGCCAGCGCAGGGTCTGGCAACTATGGCTACACCTTC.

This chain connects TRBV25-1 to TRBJ1-6; 7 nucleotides align to TRBD1. From germline, CDR1 is MGHDK and CDR2 SYGVNS. The CDR3 consists of 13 residues. The J segment lost 9 bases and the V segment lost 7 bases, leaving 6 bases of the junction unmatched. The CDR3 loop reads CASKTGEGSPLHF. The CDR3 coding sequence is TGTGCCAGCAAAACAGGGGAAGGTTCACCCCTCCACTTT.

The V call is TRBV25-1, the J call TRBJ2-7; the D is unclear. The CDR3 extends over 11 amino acids. Germline V gene data show CDR1 as MGHDK and CDR2 as SYGVNS. Trimming took off 3 bases at V and 7 bases at J, with 7 bases between the two ends. CDR3 sequence reads: CASSDSFEQYF. CDR3 DNA sequence: TGTGCCAGCAGTGATTCATTTGAGCAGTACTTC.

V and J are TRBV5-6 and TRBJ2-3, with TRBD2 matching over 7 bases. V was pared by 0 bases and J by 2 bases, with 6 bases of the junction left unmatched. This CDR3 has 16 amino acids. Germline V gene sequence: CDR1 SGHDT, CDR2 YYEEEE. The CDR3 sequence: CASSLGLAGLTDTQYF. As DNA, the CDR3 is TGTGCCAGCAGCTTGGGGTTAGCGGGCCTCACAGATACGCAGTATTTT. The complete variable domain, with remaining parts taken from reference TRBV5-6 and TRBJ2-3, reads DAGVTQSPTHLIKTRGQQVTLRCSPKSGHDTVSWYQQALGQGPQFIFQYYEEEERQRGNFPDRFSGHQFPNYSSELNVNALLLGDSALYLCASSLGLAGLTDTQYFGPGTRLTVL.

The chain joins TRBV7-9 to TRBJ2-4; TRBD2 might be the D (6 bases). Germline V lookup: CDR1 SEHNR, CDR2 FQNEAQ (reference sequence). Trimming took 2 bases from V and 13 from J, leaving 12 bases between them. The length of the CDR3 is 12 residues. The CDR3 sequence: CASSLPPGDQYF. The CDR3 DNA follows: TGTGCCAGCAGCTTACCTCCGGGGGACCAGTACTTC.

V usage is TRBV16 and J usage is TRBJ2-7; possibly TRBD2 for D (5 bases). The CDR3 covers 15 residues. V was shortened by 0 bases and J by 1 base, with 10 bases between the two germline ends. CDR1 and CDR2 from the germline V gene are KGHSY and FQNENV. The CDR3, as DNA: TGTGCCAGCAGCCAATCGAGGGCAGGTTCCTACGAGCAGTACTTC. Encoded protein: CASSQSRAGSYEQYF.